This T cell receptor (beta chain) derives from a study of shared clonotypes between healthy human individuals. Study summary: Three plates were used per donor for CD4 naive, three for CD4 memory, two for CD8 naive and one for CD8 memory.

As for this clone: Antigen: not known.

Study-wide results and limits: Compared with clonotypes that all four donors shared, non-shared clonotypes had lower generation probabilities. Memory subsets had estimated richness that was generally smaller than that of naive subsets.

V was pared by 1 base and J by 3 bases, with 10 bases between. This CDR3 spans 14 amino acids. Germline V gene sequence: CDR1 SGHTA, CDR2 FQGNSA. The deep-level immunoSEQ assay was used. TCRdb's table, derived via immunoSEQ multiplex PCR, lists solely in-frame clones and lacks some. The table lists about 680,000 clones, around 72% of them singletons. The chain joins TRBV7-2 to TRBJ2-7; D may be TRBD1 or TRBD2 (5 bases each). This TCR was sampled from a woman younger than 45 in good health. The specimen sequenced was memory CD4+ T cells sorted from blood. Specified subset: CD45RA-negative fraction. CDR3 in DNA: TGTGCCAGCAGCTTAGTAGGGGACGGCTACGAGCAGTACTTC. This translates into CASSLVGDGYEQYF.